This T cell receptor (beta chain) comes out of a study of T cell changes during pregnancy in multiple sclerosis. The assay was immunoSEQ multiplex PCR, and TCRdb's table has in-frame clones only and misses some. The sample lists about 40,000 clones, around nine tenths occurring once. Germline loops: CDR1 LGHNA, CDR2 YSLEER. This CDR3 region has 13 residues. The V and J ends lost 2 bases and 6 bases respectively, with 11 bases between them. The chain has TRBV4-3 and TRBJ2-7; tentatively, D is TRBD2 (5 bases). The TCR originated in a female donor with multiple sclerosis, enrolled in a pregnancy study. This material consisted of peripheral blood, taken before pregnancy. This CDR3 reads CASSQRETREQYF. Written as DNA, the CDR3 is TGCGCCAGCAGCCAAAGGGAGACTCGCGAGCAGTACTTC.